This T cell receptor (beta chain) was sequenced for a study of T cell responses to AZD1222 COVID-19 vaccine. Produced via immunoSEQ multiplex PCR; TCRdb's table is partial and in-frame only. The sample holds 100,000 to 130,000 clones, about 90% seen once. Points from the study as a whole: Repertoires were obtained solely post-peak T cell response.

This clone was counted once. Its specificity is not known. Germline lookup yields CDR1 SGHTA and CDR2 FQGNSA. The junction had 4 bases not matched to a gene; V was cut back by 5 bases and J by 2 bases. The length of the CDR3 is 15 residues. V gene TRBV7-2 combines with J gene TRBJ2-1; 9 bases align to TRBD1. Here the sequenced sample was peripheral blood, taken 28 days after the second AZD1222 dose. The source is an adult who received the AZD1222 COVID-19 vaccine. The DNA of the CDR3 is TGTGCCAGCAGCACCGGGACAGGGACCTACAATGAGCAGTTCTTC. Translation gives CASSTGTGTYNEQFF.